This section outlines one TCR beta chain sequence together with its context. Its matching antigen is unknown. The CDR3 contains 15 residues. Germline CDR1 GTSNPN, CDR2 SVGIG (reference sequence). V dropped 0 bases and J dropped 3 bases, with 11 bases sitting between them. This specimen comes from a study of early T cells in non-severe SARS-CoV-2 infection. Across the whole study: Sequenced bulk RNA came from whole blood that was unsorted, and chains were unpaired. The study's findings and limits: Matching with VDJdb favored anti-spike CD8 responses (missing private and CD4 specificities).

Unique molecular identifiers were attached to individual cDNA molecules. MiXCR was run by TCRdb on the 5' RACE reads, yielding one entry per CDR3 protein. The table lists more than 85,000 distinct CDR3 sequences, 13% of them singletons, with 5% to 8% in the top ten. The chain is built from TRBV30 and TRBJ2-2; D possibly corresponds to TRBD2 (6 bases). Material for sequencing was whole blood. The sequence derives from an adult who was a healthcare worker with PCR-confirmed SARS-CoV-2 infection or an uninfected control (not recorded which). This CDR3 reads CAWSVGGGDTGELFF. The DNA of the CDR3 is TGTGCCTGGAGTGTAGGAGGAGGGGACACCGGGGAGCTGTTTTTT.